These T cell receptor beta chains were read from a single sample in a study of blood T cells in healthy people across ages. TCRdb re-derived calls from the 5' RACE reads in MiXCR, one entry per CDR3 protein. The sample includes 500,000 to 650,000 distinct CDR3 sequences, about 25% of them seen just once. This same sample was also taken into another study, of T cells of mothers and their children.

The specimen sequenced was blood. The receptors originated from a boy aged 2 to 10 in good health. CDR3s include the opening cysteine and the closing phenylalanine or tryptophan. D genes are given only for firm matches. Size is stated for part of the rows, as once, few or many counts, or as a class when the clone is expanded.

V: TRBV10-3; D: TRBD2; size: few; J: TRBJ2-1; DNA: TGTGCCATCAGTGTCGGGGGGAGCGGGAGCTCCCCTACTTCCTACAATGAGCAGTTCTTC; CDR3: CAISVGGSGSSPTSYNEQFF
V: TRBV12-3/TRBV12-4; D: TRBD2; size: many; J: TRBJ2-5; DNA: TGTGCCAGCATCGGGACTAGCGGGGAAGAGACCCAGTACTTC; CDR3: CASIGTSGEETQYF
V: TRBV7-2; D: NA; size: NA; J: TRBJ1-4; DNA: TGTGCCAGCAGCTTAGAAAAAGCGGGGGGCCGAATTGAAAAACTGTTTTTT; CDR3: CASSLEKAGGRIEKLFF
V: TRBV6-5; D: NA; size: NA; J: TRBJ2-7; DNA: TGTGCCAGCAAGGCCGGGCCCTACGAGCAGTACTTC; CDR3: CASKAGPYEQYF
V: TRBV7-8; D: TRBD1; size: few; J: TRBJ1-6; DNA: TGTGCCAGCAGCTCCACCACCCTTACAGGGGCCTATAATTCACCCCTCCACTTT; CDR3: CASSSTTLTGAYNSPLHF
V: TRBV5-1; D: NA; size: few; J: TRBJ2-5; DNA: TGCGCCAACAGCCTATCAGAGGGATCCCAAGAGACCCAGTACTTC; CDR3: CANSLSEGSQETQYF
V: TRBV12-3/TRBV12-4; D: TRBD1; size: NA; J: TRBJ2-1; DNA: TGTGCCAGCAGTCTACCCCAGGGGGCTTACTACAATGAGCAGTTCTTC; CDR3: CASSLPQGAYYNEQFF
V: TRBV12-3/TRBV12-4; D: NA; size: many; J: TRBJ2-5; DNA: TGTGCCAGCAGTTTCTCCGTAGAGACCCAGTACTTC; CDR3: CASSFSVETQYF
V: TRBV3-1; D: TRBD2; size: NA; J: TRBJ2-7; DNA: TGTGCCAGCAGCCAAGGTTATACCGGGACTAGCGTTACCTACGAGCAGTACTTC; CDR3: CASSQGYTGTSVTYEQYF
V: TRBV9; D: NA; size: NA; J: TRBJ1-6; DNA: TGTGCCAGCAGCGGGGGACGGTCGAATAATTCACCCCTCCACTTT; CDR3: CASSGGRSNNSPLHF
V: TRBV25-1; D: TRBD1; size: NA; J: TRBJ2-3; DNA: TGTGCCAGCAGTCAGACAGGGAATACGCAGTATTTT; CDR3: CASSQTGNTQYF
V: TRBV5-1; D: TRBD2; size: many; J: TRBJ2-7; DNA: TGCGCCAGCAGCATAAAAGGCGGGGGGCTCTACGAGCAGTACTTC; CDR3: CASSIKGGGLYEQYF
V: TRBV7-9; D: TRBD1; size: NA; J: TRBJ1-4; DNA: TGTGCCAGCAGTCCAACAGGGGCACAGCGGATTTTT; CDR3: CASSPTGAQRIF
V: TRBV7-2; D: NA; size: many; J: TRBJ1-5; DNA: TGTGCCAGCAGCGGATATAGCAATCAGCCCCAGCATTTT; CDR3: CASSGYSNQPQHF